The rows below give T cell receptor beta chains drawn from one sample of a study of long-term antiretroviral therapy in people with HIV. TCRdb's copy holds only in-frame clones and misses some; the assay was immunoSEQ multiplex PCR. The sample lists 15,000 or so clones, 75% to 85% occurring once. Specimen: unsorted PBMCs, collected at the start of antiretroviral therapy. The receptors come from a man younger than 40 with HIV. Each CDR3 is given with its conserved first and last residue. D genes are given only for firm matches. Where a row states a size, it is once, few, many or the class of an expanded clone; other rows omit it.

clone_size j_call d_call v_call cdr3_length cdr3_aa cdr3_nt
NA TRBJ2-3 NA TRBV6-6 13 CASSEDGTDTQYF TGTGCCAGCAGTGAGGATGGCACAGATACGCAGTATTTT
NA TRBJ2-1 TRBD2 TRBV6-5 14 CASSLAAGGSEQFF TGTGCCAGCAGTTTGGCAGCGGGAGGGTCGGAGCAGTTCTTC
NA TRBJ1-1 TRBD1 TRBV28 13 CASSFDRVNPAFF TGTGCCAGCAGTTTTGACAGGGTAAACCCCGCTTTCTTT
once TRBJ1-1 NA TRBV5-6 11 CASSSRGDAFF TGTGCCAGCAGCTCTCGGGGCGACGCTTTCTTT
NA TRBJ2-7 NA TRBV19 13 CASSIGVGGEQYF TGTGCCAGTAGTATAGGAGTGGGCGGCGAGCAGTACTTC
once TRBJ1-1 TRBD1 TRBV10-3 16 CAISQGAGDMNTEAFF TGTGCCATCAGCCAGGGGGCAGGGGACATGAACACTGAAGCTTTCTTT
few TRBJ2-1 NA TRBV5-8 15 CASSVTGYTYNEQFF TGTGCCAGCAGCGTTACAGGGTATACCTACAATGAGCAGTTCTTC
NA TRBJ1-5 NA TRBV7-2 13 CASVGGINQPQHF TGTGCCAGCGTGGGGGGGATAAATCAGCCCCAGCATTTT
NA TRBJ2-5 NA TRBV5-1 12 CASSPAAETQYF TGCGCCAGCAGCCCCGCGGCAGAGACCCAGTACTTC
NA TRBJ2-1 NA TRBV28 15 CASSLFQDSYNEQFF TGTGCCAGCAGTTTGTTTCAGGATTCATATAATGAGCAGTTCTTC
NA TRBJ2-3 NA TRBV9 16 CASSVGAAGSTDTQYF TGTGCCAGCAGCGTAGGGGCAGCGGGCTCCACAGATACGCAGTATTTT
NA TRBJ2-7 TRBD1 TRBV5-4 15 CASSLEAGGGYEQYF TGTGCCAGCAGCTTGGAGGCAGGGGGCGGTTACGAGCAGTACTTC
NA TRBJ1-5 NA TRBV28 15 CASSKTGVNYQPQHF TGTGCCAGCAGCAAAACAGGCGTGAACTATCAGCCCCAGCATTTT
few TRBJ2-7 TRBD2 TRBV27 14 CASSLSGGGYEQYF TGTGCCAGCAGTTTATCTGGGGGGGGGTACGAGCAGTACTTC
NA TRBJ2-1 NA TRBV6-1 14 CASSLIGRDNEQFF TGTGCCAGCAGCTTAATCGGACGGGACAATGAGCAGTTCTTC
NA TRBJ1-5 NA TRBV7-2 14 CASSLGYSNQPQHF TGTGCCAGCAGCTTAGGGTATAGCAATCAGCCCCAGCATTTT
NA TRBJ1-2 TRBD1 TRBV4-1 18 CASSQVYPGQPGGYGYTF TGCGCCAGCAGCCAAGTGTATCCGGGACAGCCGGGTGGCTATGGCTACACCTTC
NA TRBJ1-5 NA TRBV19 12 CASSISGVPQHF TGTGCCAGTAGTATATCCGGGGTGCCCCAGCATTTT
NA TRBJ1-2 NA TRBV4-3 13 CASSQAGSYGYTF TGCGCCAGCAGCCAAGCAGGTTCCTATGGCTACACCTTC
NA TRBJ2-1 NA TRBV11-2 15 CASSLVTGAYNEQFF TGTGCCAGCAGCTTGGTAACCGGGGCGTACAATGAGCAGTTCTTC
NA TRBJ1-1 NA TRBV18 15 CASSLWTAKNTEAFF TGTGCCAGCTCACTCTGGACAGCCAAGAACACTGAAGCTTTCTTT
NA TRBJ2-3 NA TRBV10-3 13 CAIKVTPEDTQYF TGTGCCATCAAGGTGACCCCGGAGGATACGCAGTATTTT
NA TRBJ1-3 NA TRBV10-3 15 CAISNSRVNGNTIYF TGTGCCATCAGTAACTCGAGGGTGAATGGAAACACCATATATTTT
NA TRBJ2-2 TRBD2 TRBV4-1 14 CASSQGEGTGELFF TGCGCCAGCAGCCAAGGGGAGGGGACCGGGGAGCTGTTTTTT
few TRBJ2-7 TRBD2 TRBV7-8 19 CASRVLASGARVSSYEQYF TGTGCCAGCAGGGTACTAGCGTCTGGAGCCCGAGTGAGCTCCTACGAGCAGTACTTC
NA TRBJ2-3 NA TRBV30 14 CAWSLGADTDTQYF TGTGCCTGGAGTTTAGGGGCAGACACAGATACGCAGTATTTT
NA TRBJ1-2 NA TRBV7-9 14 CASTTGGGNYGYTF TGTGCCAGCACGACCGGTGGGGGGAACTATGGCTACACCTTC
NA TRBJ1-1 NA TRBV27 16 CASSLYFGGSNTEAFF TGTGCCAGCAGTTTATATTTCGGGGGCTCGAACACTGAAGCTTTCTTT
NA TRBJ2-1 TRBD1 TRBV11-1 14 CASKKDRGYNEQFF TGTGCCAGCAAAAAGGACAGGGGCTACAATGAGCAGTTCTTC
NA TRBJ1-4 NA TRBV5-6 14 CASSLKGVGEKLFF TGTGCCAGCAGCCTCAAGGGGGTCGGTGAAAAACTGTTTTTT
NA TRBJ1-1 TRBD1 TRBV19 12 CASWQGGTEAFF TGTGCCAGTTGGCAGGGGGGGACTGAAGCTTTCTTT
NA TRBJ2-1 TRBD2 TRBV5-4 17 CASSQDTASGPYNEQFF TGTGCCAGCAGCCAAGATACGGCTAGCGGGCCATACAATGAGCAGTTCTTC
few TRBJ2-2 TRBD2 TRBV4-2 14 CASDPGGGPGELFF TGTGCCAGCGACCCGGGGGGTGGACCCGGGGAGCTGTTTTTT
few TRBJ2-7 NA TRBV7-2 13 CASREGGSYEQYF TGTGCCAGCAGGGAGGGGGGCTCCTACGAGCAGTACTTC
NA TRBJ1-2 NA TRBV28 17 CASSDYPFRTVSGGYTF TGTGCCAGCAGCGACTACCCGTTCCGAACGGTATCTGGTGGCTACACCTTC
NA TRBJ2-7 NA TRBV29-1 11 CSVLGPREQYF TGCAGCGTCCTGGGGCCAAGGGAGCAGTACTTC
NA TRBJ2-7 TRBD1 TRBV5-4 14 CASSLMGQGYEQYF TGTGCCAGCAGCTTGATGGGACAGGGTTACGAGCAGTACTTC
once TRBJ1-2 TRBD1 TRBV7-2 15 CASSVRDRDHYGYTF TGTGCCAGCAGCGTCCGGGACAGGGATCACTATGGCTACACCTTC
NA TRBJ2-1 NA TRBV4-3 15 CASSQDWPGYNEQFF TGCGCCAGCAGCCAAGATTGGCCAGGTTACAATGAGCAGTTCTTC
NA TRBJ1-5 NA TRBV25-1 16 CASSEYFDLGGESQHF TGTGCCAGCAGTGAATATTTCGATCTCGGGGGAGAGTCCCAGCATTTT
few TRBJ1-2 TRBD1 TRBV27 16 CASRSGTGPTNYGYTF TGTGCCAGCAGGTCCGGGACAGGGCCTACTAACTATGGCTACACCTTC
NA TRBJ2-5 NA TRBV18 13 CASSPGTQETQYF TGTGCCAGCTCCCCGGGGACTCAAGAGACCCAGTACTTC